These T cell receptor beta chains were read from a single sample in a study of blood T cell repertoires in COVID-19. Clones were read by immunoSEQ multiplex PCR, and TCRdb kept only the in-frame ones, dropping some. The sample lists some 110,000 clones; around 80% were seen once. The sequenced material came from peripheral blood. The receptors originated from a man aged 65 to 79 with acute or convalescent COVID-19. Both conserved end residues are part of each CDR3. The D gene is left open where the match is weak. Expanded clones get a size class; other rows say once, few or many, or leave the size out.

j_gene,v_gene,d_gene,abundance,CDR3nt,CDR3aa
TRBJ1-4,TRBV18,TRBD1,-,TGTGCCAGCTCACCGGGGACAGGACAAGAAAAACTGTTTTTT,CASSPGTGQEKLFF
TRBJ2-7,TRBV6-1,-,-,TGTGCCAGCAGTGATCCTAGCTGGTACGAGCAGTACTTC,CASSDPSWYEQYF
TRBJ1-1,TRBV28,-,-,TGTGCCAGCAATGGGGGGAGGACTGAAGCTTTCTTT,CASNGGRTEAFF
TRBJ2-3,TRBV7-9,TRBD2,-,TGTGCCAGCAGCTTAGCCTCCCTAGCGGGAGAAGATACGCAGTATTTT,CASSLASLAGEDTQYF
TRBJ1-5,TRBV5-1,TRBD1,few,TGCGCCAGCAGCTTGGGGACAGGGAATCAGCCCCAGCATTTT,CASSLGTGNQPQHF
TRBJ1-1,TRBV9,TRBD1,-,TGTGCCAGCAGCCCCCCTCAGGGGGTGGACACTGAAGCTTTCTTT,CASSPPQGVDTEAFF
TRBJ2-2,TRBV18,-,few,TGTGCCAGCTCACCACCGTGGCTAGCGCCCAACACCGGGGAGCTGTTTTTT,CASSPPWLAPNTGELFF
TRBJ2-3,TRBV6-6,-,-,TGTGCCAGCAGTTCTGGGCAGATAAGCACAGATACGCAGTATTTT,CASSSGQISTDTQYF
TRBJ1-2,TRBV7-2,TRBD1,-,TGTGCCAGCAGCTTAAGTCTCATACAGGGGGCGAACTATGGCTACACCTTC,CASSLSLIQGANYGYTF
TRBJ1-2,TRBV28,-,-,TGTGCCAGCAGCGGACAGCCCTATGGCTACACCTTC,CASSGQPYGYTF
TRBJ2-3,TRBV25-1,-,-,TGTGCCAGCAGTGATTACAGCGGTACAGATACGCAGTATTTT,CASSDYSGTDTQYF
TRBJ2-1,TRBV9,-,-,TGTGCCAGCAGCCTTACTTACAATGAGCAGTTCTTC,CASSLTYNEQFF
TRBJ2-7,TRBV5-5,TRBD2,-,TGTGCCAGCAGCTTCAGCCTAGCGGAGGCCTACGAGCAGTACTTC,CASSFSLAEAYEQYF
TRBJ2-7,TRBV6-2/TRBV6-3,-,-,TGTGCCAGCAGTTACCGGCGAGGTTGGGTATACGAGCAGTACTTC,CASSYRRGWVYEQYF
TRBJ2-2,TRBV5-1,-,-,TGCGCCAGCAGCTTGGCCTCGAACACCGGGGAGCTGTTTTTT,CASSLASNTGELFF
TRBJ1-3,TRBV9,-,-,TGTGCCAGCAGCCCCGCCGGGTCAGCCGGAAACACCATATATTTT,CASSPAGSAGNTIYF
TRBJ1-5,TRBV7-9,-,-,TGTGCCAGCAGCTCATCAGGGCTTAGCAATCAGCCCCAGCATTTT,CASSSSGLSNQPQHF
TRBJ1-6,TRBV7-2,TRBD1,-,TGTGCCAGCAGCTTAGTTTGGGGTCAGGGGGGATCACCCCTCCACTTT,CASSLVWGQGGSPLHF
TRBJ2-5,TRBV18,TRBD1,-,TGTGCCAGCTCACCACCGGGACAGGGGGCTGGGGAGACCCAGTACTTC,CASSPPGQGAGETQYF
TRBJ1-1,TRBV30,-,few,TGTGCCTGGAACTATTACGACAGACAGAACACTGAAGCTTTCTTT,CAWNYYDRQNTEAFF
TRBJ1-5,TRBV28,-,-,TGTGCCACTACCTCTCGACGGCGGAGCAATCAGCCCCAGCATTTT,CATTSRRRSNQPQHF
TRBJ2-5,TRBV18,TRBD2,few,TGTGCCAGCTCACCGCGGGGGGGCCCCCAAGAGACCCAGTACTTC,CASSPRGGPQETQYF
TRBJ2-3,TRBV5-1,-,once,TGCGCCAGCAGCGACGTTTCAGTCGCGGGACAGTATTTT,CASSDVSVAGQYF
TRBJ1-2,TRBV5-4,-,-,TGTGCCAGCAGCTTACAGGGATATGGCTACACCTTC,CASSLQGYGYTF
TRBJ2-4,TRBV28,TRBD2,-,TGTGCCAGCAGTTTATCGTCTAGCGGGAGGGCCAAAAACATTCAGTACTTC,CASSLSSSGRAKNIQYF
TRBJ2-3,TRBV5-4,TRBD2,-,TGTGCCAGCAGCTTGGCTGGACTAGGGACTAGCACAGATACGCAGTATTTT,CASSLAGLGTSTDTQYF
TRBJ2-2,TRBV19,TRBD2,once,TGTGCCAGTAGTATGCCGGCTAGCGGGATCCCTCGGGGCGGGGAGCTGTTTTTT,CASSMPASGIPRGGELFF
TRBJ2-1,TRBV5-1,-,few,TGCGCCAGCTGGGGGGACAGCTCCTACAATGAGCAGTTCTTC,CASWGDSSYNEQFF
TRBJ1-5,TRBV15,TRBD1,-,TGTGCCACCAGCAGAACTGACAGGGCGCCCAATCAGCCCCAGCATTTT,CATSRTDRAPNQPQHF
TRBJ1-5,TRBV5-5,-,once,TGTGCCAGCAGCTTGTATTTCCAGGGGAGGGAAAATCAGCCCCAGCATTTT,CASSLYFQGRENQPQHF
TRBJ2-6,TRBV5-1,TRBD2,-,TGCGCCAGCAGCTCCCGTCTTAGCGGGAGGGCCGTCGGGGCCAACGTCCTGACTTTC,CASSSRLSGRAVGANVLTF
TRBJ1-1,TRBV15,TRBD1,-,TGTGCCACCAGCAGGGGCGTTCGACAGGGAACGGGTGAAGCTTTCTTT,CATSRGVRQGTGEAFF
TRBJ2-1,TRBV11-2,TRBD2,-,TGTGCCAGCAGCTTAGATCCCGAGCGGGGAAATGAGCAGTTCTTC,CASSLDPERGNEQFF
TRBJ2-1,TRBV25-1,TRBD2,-,TGTGCCAGCAGTACTAGCGGGGGGAACCCACAGTTCTTC,CASSTSGGNPQFF
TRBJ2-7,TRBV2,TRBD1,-,TGTGCCAGCCTACAGGGGGCGCTCCGGGGCGAGCAGTACTTC,CASLQGALRGEQYF
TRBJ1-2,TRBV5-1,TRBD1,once,TGCGCCAGCAAGGGGACAGCGACCTATGGCTACACCTTC,CASKGTATYGYTF
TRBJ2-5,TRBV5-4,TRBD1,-,TGTGCCAGCAGCTTGTGGAACAGGGGGTTTCAAGAGACCCAGTACTTC,CASSLWNRGFQETQYF
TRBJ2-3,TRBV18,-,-,TGTGCCAGCTCACCGGACATAACTAGCACAGATACGCAGTATTTT,CASSPDITSTDTQYF
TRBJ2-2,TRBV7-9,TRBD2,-,TGTGCCAGCAGCTCCCGACTAGCGGGTCCGAACACCGGGGAGCTGTTTTTT,CASSSRLAGPNTGELFF
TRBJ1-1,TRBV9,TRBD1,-,TGTGCCAGCAGCGCAGGGACAGTAGGCGCTGAAGCTTTCTTT,CASSAGTVGAEAFF
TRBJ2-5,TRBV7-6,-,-,TGTGCCAGCAGCTTAGTTCAGGGGACGGGGCAAGAGACCCAGTACTTC,CASSLVQGTGQETQYF
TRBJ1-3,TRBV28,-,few,TGTGCCAGCAGTTCGCCCTCTACAGGTTGGGGAAACACCATATATTTT,CASSSPSTGWGNTIYF
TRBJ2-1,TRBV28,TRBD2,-,TGTGCCAGCAAGAGGTATAGCGGGAGGCGTTCCTACAATGAGCAGTTCTTC,CASKRYSGRRSYNEQFF
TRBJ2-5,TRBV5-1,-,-,TGCGCCAGCAGCTGGGTTACGGGGAACCAAGAGACCCAGTACTTC,CASSWVTGNQETQYF
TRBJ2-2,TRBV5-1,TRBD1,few,TGCGCCAGCCTTCCCGGACAGGGGGATCTCACCGGGGAGCTGTTTTTT,CASLPGQGDLTGELFF
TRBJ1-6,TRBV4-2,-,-,TGTGCCAGCAGCCTGGAGCGGCCCCAGGACTATAATTCACCCCTCCACTTT,CASSLERPQDYNSPLHF
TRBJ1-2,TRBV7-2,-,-,TGTGCCAGCAGCTTACATTTGAAGGAGAACTATGGCTACACCTTC,CASSLHLKENYGYTF
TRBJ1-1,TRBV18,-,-,TGTGCCAGCTCACTCGGCCAGGGATTCACTGAAGCTTTCTTT,CASSLGQGFTEAFF
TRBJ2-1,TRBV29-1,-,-,TGCAGCGTGCGGGATAGCGAGCCCTTCAATGAGCAGTTCTTC,CSVRDSEPFNEQFF
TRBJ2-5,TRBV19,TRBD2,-,TGTGCCAGTAGTAGGGGACTAGCGGGAGCGGGGGAGACCCAGTACTTC,CASSRGLAGAGETQYF
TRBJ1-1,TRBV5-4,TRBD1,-,TGTGCCAGCAGCTTGGAGACAGGGGAGACGGCTTTCTTT,CASSLETGETAFF
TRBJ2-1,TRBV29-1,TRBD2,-,TGCAGCGTCCTGGGACTAGCGGGAGCACGGAATGAGCAGTTCTTC,CSVLGLAGARNEQFF
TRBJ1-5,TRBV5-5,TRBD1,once,TGTGCCAGCACCTGGACAGGGGAAGGAAGCAATCAGCCCCAGCATTTT,CASTWTGEGSNQPQHF
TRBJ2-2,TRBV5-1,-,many,TGCGCCAGCATGCTAGAGGACACCGGGGAGCTGTTTTTT,CASMLEDTGELFF
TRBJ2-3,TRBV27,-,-,TGTGCCAGCAGTTTCTCGCGGGGCACAGATACGCAGTATTTT,CASSFSRGTDTQYF
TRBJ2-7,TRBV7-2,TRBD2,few,TGTGCCAGCAGCCCACTAGCGGGAGTATGGGAGCAGTACTTC,CASSPLAGVWEQYF
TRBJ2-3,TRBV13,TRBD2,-,TGTGCCAGCAGCAAAACTAGCGTCCCAGATACGCAGTATTTT,CASSKTSVPDTQYF
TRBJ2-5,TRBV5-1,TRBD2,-,TGCGCCAGCAGCTTGGTCAGCGGGAGGGCCCGTGAGACCCAGTACTTC,CASSLVSGRARETQYF
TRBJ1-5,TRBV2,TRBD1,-,TGTGCCAGCAGTGTCGGACAGGGGATCTCTCAGCCCCAGCATTTT,CASSVGQGISQPQHF
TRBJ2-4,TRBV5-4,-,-,TGTGCCAGCAGCTTGCTGGGGGGGCGAAACATTCAGTACTTC,CASSLLGGRNIQYF